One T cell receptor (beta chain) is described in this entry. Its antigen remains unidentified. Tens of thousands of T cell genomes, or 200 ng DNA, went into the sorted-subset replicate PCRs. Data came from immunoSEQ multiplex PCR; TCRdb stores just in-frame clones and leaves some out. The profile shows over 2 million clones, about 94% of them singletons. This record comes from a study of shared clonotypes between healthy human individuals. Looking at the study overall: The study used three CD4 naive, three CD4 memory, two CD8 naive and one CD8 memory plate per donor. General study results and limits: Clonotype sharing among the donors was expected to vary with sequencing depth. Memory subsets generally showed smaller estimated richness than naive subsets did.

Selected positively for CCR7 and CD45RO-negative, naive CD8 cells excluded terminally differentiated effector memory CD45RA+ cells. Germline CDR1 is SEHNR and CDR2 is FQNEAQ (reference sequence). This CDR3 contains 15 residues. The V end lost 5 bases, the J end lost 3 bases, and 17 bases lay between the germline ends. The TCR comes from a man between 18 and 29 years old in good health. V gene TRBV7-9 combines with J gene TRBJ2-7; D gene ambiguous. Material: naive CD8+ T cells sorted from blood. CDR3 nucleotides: TGTGCCAGCAGCGCCGCAGGCGCTTCCCACTACGAGCAGTACTTC. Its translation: CASSAAGASHYEQYF.